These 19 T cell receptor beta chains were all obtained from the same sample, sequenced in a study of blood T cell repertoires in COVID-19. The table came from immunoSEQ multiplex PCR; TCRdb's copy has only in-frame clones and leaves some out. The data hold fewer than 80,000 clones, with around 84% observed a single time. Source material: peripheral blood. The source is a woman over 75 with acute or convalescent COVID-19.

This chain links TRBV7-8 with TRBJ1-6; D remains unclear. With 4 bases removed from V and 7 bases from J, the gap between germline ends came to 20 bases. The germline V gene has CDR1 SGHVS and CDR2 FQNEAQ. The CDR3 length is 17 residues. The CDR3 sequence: CASSYPQAYRSNSPLHF. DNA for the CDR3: TGTGCCAGCAGCTACCCCCAGGCTTACCGCTCGAATTCACCCCTCCACTTT.

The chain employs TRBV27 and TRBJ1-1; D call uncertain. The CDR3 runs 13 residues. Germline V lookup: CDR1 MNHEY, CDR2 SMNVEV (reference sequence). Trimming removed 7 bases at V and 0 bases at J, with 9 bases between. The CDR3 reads CASMWSLNTEAFF. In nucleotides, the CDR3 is TGTGCCAGCATGTGGAGTTTGAACACTGAAGCTTTCTTT.

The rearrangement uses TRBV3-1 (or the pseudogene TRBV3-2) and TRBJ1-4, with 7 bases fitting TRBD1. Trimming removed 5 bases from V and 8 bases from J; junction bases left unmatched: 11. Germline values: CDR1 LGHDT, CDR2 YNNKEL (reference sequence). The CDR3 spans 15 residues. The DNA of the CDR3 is TGTGCCAGCAGCTCACAGGGGCTCAACGGCGAAAAACTGTTTTTT. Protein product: CASSSQGLNGEKLFF.

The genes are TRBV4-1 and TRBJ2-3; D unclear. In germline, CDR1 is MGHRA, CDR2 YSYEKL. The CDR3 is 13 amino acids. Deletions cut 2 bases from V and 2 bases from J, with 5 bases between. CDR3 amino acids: CASSQTATDTQYF. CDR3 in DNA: TGCGCCAGCAGCCAAACAGCCACAGATACGCAGTATTTT.

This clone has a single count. DNA for the CDR3: TGTGCCAGCAGGGGGGAGGGTAGTTTCGTTGAGCAGTTCTTC. This gives the protein CASRGEGSFVEQFF. The chain recombines TRBV7-9 with TRBJ2-1; 7 bases line up with TRBD2. Germline CDR1 reads SEHNR; CDR2 reads FQNEAQ (reference sequence). J was trimmed by 9 bases and V by 6 bases; bases with no gene match: 11. The CDR3 has 14 residues.

CDR3 residues: CASSLHQAGSYEQYF. CDR3 nucleotide sequence: TGTGCCAGCAGCTTACATCAAGCGGGCTCCTACGAGCAGTACTTC. The chain couples TRBV11-2 to TRBJ2-7; possible D gene TRBD2, 6 bases. Germline loops: CDR1 SGHAT, CDR2 FQNNGV. The CDR3 is 15 amino acids. V lost 2 bases and J lost 0, with 11 bases in between.

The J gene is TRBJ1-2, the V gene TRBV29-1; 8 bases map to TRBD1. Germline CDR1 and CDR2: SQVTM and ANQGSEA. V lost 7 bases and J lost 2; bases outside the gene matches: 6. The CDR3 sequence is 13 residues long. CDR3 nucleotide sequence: TGCAGCGCCCCCGGGACAGGAAACTATGGCTACACCTTC. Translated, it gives CSAPGTGNYGYTF.

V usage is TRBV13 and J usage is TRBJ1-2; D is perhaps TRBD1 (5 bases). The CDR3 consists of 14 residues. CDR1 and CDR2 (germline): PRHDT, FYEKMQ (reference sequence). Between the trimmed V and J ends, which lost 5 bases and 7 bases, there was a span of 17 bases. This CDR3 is CASSLVRGYGGYTF. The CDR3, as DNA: TGTGCCAGCAGCCTCGTTAGGGGCTATGGTGGCTACACCTTC. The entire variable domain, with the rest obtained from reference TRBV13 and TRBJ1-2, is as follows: AAGVIQSPRHLIKEKRETATLKCYPIPRHDTVYWYQQGPGQDPQFLISFYEKMQSDKGSIPDRFSAQQFSDYHSELNMSSLELGDSALYFCASSLVRGYGGYTFGSGTRLTVV.

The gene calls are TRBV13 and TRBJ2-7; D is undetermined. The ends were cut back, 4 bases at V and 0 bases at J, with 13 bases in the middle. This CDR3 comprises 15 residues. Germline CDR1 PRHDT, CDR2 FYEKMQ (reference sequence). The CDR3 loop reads CASSSQIEYSYEQYF. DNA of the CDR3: TGTGCCAGCAGCTCCCAGATTGAATACTCCTACGAGCAGTACTTC.

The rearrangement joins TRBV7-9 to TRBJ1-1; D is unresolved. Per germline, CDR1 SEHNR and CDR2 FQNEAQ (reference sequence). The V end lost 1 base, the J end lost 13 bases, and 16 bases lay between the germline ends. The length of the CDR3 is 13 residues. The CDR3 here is CASSLVPRAEGFF. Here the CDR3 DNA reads TGTGCCAGCAGCTTAGTCCCGCGGGCGGAGGGTTTCTTT.

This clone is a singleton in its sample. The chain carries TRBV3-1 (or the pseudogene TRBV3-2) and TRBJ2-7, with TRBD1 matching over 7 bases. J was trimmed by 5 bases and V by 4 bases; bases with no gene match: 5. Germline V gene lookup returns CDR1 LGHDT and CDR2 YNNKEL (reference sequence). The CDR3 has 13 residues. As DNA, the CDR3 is TGTGCCAGCAGCCCGACAGGGTTAGACGAGCAGTACTTC. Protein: CASSPTGLDEQYF.

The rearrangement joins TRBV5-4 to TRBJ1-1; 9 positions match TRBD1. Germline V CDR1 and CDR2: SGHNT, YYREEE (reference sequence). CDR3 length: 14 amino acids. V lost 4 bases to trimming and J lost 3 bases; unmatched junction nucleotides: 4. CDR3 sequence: CASSMTGGDTEAFF. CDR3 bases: TGTGCCAGCAGCATGACAGGGGGGGACACTGAAGCTTTCTTT.

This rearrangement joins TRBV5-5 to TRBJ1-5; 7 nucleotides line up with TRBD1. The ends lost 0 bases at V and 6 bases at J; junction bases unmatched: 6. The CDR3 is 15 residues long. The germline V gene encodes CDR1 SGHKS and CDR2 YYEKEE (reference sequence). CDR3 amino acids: CASSLVLDRAQPQHF. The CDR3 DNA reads TGTGCCAGCAGCTTGGTTCTCGACAGGGCTCAGCCCCAGCATTTT.

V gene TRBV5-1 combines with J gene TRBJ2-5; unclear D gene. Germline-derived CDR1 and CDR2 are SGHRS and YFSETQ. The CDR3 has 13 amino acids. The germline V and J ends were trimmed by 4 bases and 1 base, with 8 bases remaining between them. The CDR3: CASSQQRQETQYF. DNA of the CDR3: TGCGCCAGCAGCCAACAACGCCAAGAGACCCAGTACTTC.

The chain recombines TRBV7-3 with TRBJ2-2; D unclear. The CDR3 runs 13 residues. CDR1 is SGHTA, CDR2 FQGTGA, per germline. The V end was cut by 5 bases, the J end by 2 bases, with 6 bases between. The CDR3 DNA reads TGTGCCAGCAGCCCTATAAACACCGGGGAGCTGTTTTTT. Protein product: CASSPINTGELFF.

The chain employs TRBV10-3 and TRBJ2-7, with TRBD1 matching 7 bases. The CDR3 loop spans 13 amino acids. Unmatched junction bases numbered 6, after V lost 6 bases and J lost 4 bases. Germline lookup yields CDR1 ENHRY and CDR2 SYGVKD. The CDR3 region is CAISLGQPYEQYF. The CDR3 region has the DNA TGTGCCATCAGCCTGGGACAGCCGTACGAGCAGTACTTC.

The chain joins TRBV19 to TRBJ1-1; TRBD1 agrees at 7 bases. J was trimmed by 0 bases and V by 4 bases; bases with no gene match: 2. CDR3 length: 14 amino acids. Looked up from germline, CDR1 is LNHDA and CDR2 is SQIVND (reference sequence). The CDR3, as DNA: TGTGCCAGTAGTACGGGACAGCTGAACACTGAAGCTTTCTTT. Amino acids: CASSTGQLNTEAFF.

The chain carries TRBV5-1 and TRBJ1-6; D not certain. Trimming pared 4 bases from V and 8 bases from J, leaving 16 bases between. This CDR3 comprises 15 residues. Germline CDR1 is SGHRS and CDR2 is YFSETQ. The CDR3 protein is CASSIYSARDSPLHF. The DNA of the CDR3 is TGCGCCAGCAGCATCTACAGTGCTCGCGATTCACCCCTCCACTTT.

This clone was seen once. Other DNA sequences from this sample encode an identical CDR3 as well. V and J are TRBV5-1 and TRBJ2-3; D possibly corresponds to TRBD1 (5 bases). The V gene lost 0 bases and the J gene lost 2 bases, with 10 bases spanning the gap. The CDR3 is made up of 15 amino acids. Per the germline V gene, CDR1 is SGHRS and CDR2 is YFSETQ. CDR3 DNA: TGCGCCAGCAGCTTGGGAGGACACACCACAGATACGCAGTATTTT. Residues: CASSLGGHTTDTQYF.